Sequencing of this T cell receptor beta chain was carried out in a study of OX40 agonist ivuxolimab in advanced cancers. Study-wide context: Subjects had a mean age of 60 years, with a range of roughly 20 to 79; around 80% were male.

Repertoires were generated with immunoSEQ multiplex PCR, while TCRdb's copy carries only in-frame clones and drops some. Of tens of thousands of clones listed, 70% to 90% are singletons. Findings and caveats of the study: CD4+ T cells averaged fewer expanded clones than CD8+ T cells. At doses 0.1 to 3.0 mg/kg, CD4+ and CD8+ clones expanded.

CDR3 size: 14 residues. V shed 1 base and J shed 3 bases, with 9 bases lying between them. Germline lookup yields CDR1 LNHDA and CDR2 SQIVND (reference sequence). To note about this clone: Its matching antigen is unknown.

The V gene is TRBV19, the J gene TRBJ1-1; D is unclear. Sequencing used CD4+ or CD8+ T cells sorted from blood, obtained in a trial of the OX40 agonist ivuxolimab. This TCR came from an adult with an advanced solid tumor such as melanoma, head and neck, liver or kidney cancer. As DNA, the CDR3 is TGTGCCAGTAGTATAGCCCTAGGATACACTGAAGCTTTCTTT. Translated: CASSIALGYTEAFF.